The TCR beta chain described here comes from a study of healthy donors' naive CD4 and CD8 T cells. Study information: All functional IMGT TCR alpha variants were covered by new primers.

Trimming took 4 bases from V and 8 from J; bases not matched to a gene: 2. Germline lookup yields CDR1 KGHSH and CDR2 LQKENI. There are 13 residues in the CDR3. TCR libraries were built from about 500 ng of total RNA by linear amplification. TCRdb re-derived calls from the reads in MiXCR, one entry per CDR3 protein. The sample holds 150,000 to 200,000 distinct CDR3 sequences, over 60% seen once. Sequencing used naive CD4+ and CD8+ T cells sorted from blood, pooled from several donors. This clonotype originated in a pool of human donors in good health; the sample pools cells from several healthy donors. The V call is TRBV18, the J call TRBJ1-6; 7 nucleotides line up with TRBD1. CDR3 protein: CASSRDRDSPLHF. The CDR3 DNA reads TGTGCCAGCTCACGAGACAGGGATTCACCCCTCCACTTT.